The clone carrying this TCR beta chain came up once. The trim removed 4 bases at V and 3 bases at J, leaving 10 bases unmatched. CDR1 and CDR2 (germline): MGHRA, YSYEKL. This CDR3 contains 17 residues. This sample is drawn from a study of blood T cell repertoires in COVID-19. Here immunoSEQ multiplex PCR was the method, and the copy in TCRdb shows in-frame clones only, minus some. This sample has around 80,000 clones, with roughly 87% found just once. V is TRBV4-1 and J is TRBJ2-1; 9 bases are shared with TRBD2. The receptor was derived from a man older than 75 with acute or convalescent COVID-19. The sequencing sample was made of peripheral blood. CDR3 loop: CASSRLSGGSVYNEQFF. The CDR3 DNA is TGCGCCAGCAGCCGCTTAAGCGGGGGGTCTGTCTACAATGAGCAGTTCTTC.